Listed below are T cell receptor beta chains from one sample, sequenced in a study of identical twins. Each CDR3 protein gets one entry after TCRdb re-called the 5' RACE reads with MiXCR. The table shows a few hundred thousand distinct CDR3 sequences, with approximately 9.1% occurring only once. Sequenced material: naive T cells sorted from blood. The receptors come from a woman in her forties or fifties in good health. CDR3s include the opening cysteine and the closing phenylalanine or tryptophan. A D gene is named only where the DNA matches it firmly. Only part of the rows carry a size: once, few, many, or a class if the clone is expanded.

TRBJ2-7	TRBV25-1	few	-	TGTGCCAGCAGTGCGGGGGACTGGCAAAGCTACGAGCAGTACTTC	CASSAGDWQSYEQYF
TRBJ2-1	TRBV5-1	-	-	TGCGCCAGCAGCTCCGTAGCTTTGGGGGATGAGCAGTTCTTC	CASSSVALGDEQFF
TRBJ2-1	TRBV5-1	-	TRBD2	TGCGCCAGCAGCTTGGAGAGACAAAAGGGAGGGGTGGCTTTAAACTCCTACAATGAGCAGTTCTTC	CASSLERQKGGVALNSYNEQFF
TRBJ2-5	TRBV3-1	few	-	TGTGCCAGCAGCCAAACCCTAGGGGGCCTCGGGGGTAACCAGTACTTC	CASSQTLGGLGGNQYF
TRBJ2-1	TRBV5-4	few	TRBD2	TGTGCCAGCAGCTTTGGGGGGGAGAATGAGCAGTTCTTC	CASSFGGENEQFF
TRBJ2-5	TRBV3-1	-	-	TGTGCCAGCAGCCAAGCCAAACCCCAAGAGACCCAGTACTTC	CASSQAKPQETQYF
TRBJ2-3	TRBV13	-	TRBD1	TGTGCCAGCAGCTCACAGGGGAAGGCAGATACGCAGTATTTT	CASSSQGKADTQYF
TRBJ2-3	TRBV12-3/TRBV12-4	many	TRBD2	TGTGCCAGCAGTTTAGCCCCTAGCGGGCACACAGATACGCAGTATTTT	CASSLAPSGHTDTQYF
TRBJ2-7	TRBV4-1	-	TRBD2	TGCGCCAGCAGCCAAGGGGGACTAGCTTACGAGCAGTACTTC	CASSQGGLAYEQYF
TRBJ1-2	TRBV14	many	TRBD1	TGTGCCAGTCGTACAGGGGACGCATTATATGGCTACACCTTC	CASRTGDALYGYTF
TRBJ2-1	TRBV14	-	TRBD2	TGTGCCAGCAGCTCACTAGCGGGAGGGTCGTTTGAGCAGTTCTTC	CASSSLAGGSFEQFF
TRBJ2-2	TRBV9	few	-	TGTGCCAGCAGCGTATACACCGGGGAGCTGTTTTTT	CASSVYTGELFF
TRBJ2-7	TRBV10-2	many	-	TGCGCCACCGAGGGATGGGGCGAGCAGTACTTC	CATEGWGEQYF
TRBJ1-1	TRBV15	-	-	TGTGCCACCAGCAGAGATATAAGAAACACTGAAGCTTTCTTT	CATSRDIRNTEAFF
TRBJ2-2	TRBV6-5	few	TRBD2	TGTGCCAGCAGTTACTCCACTAGCGGGAGGGCCGGCGGGGAGCTGTTTTTT	CASSYSTSGRAGGELFF
TRBJ2-1	TRBV24-1	many	TRBD2	TGTGCCACCGAGGGACTAGCGGGTGAGGTGGGCTCCTACAATGAGCAGTTCTTC	CATEGLAGEVGSYNEQFF
TRBJ1-1	TRBV6-6	many	-	TGTGCCAGCAGCGTTGACTTCGGGAACACTGAAGCTTTCTTT	CASSVDFGNTEAFF
TRBJ2-5	TRBV5-1	few	TRBD2	TGCGCCAGCGGGAGGGGCGGTCGAAGCGGGAGAGTGGCAGAGACCCAGTACTTC	CASGRGGRSGRVAETQYF
TRBJ2-4	TRBV12-3/TRBV12-4	many	TRBD1	TGTGCCAGCAGTCAGACAGGGTGGGCCAAAAACATTCAGTACTTC	CASSQTGWAKNIQYF
TRBJ2-7	TRBV12-3/TRBV12-4	-	-	TGTGCCAGCAGTATTGTGCGCTACGAGCAGTACTTC	CASSIVRYEQYF
TRBJ2-3	TRBV18	many	-	TGTGCCAGCTCACCAAACAGCCCTAGCACAGATACGCAGTATTTT	CASSPNSPSTDTQYF
TRBJ2-5	TRBV28	few	-	TGTGCCAGCCTCGACCCGGCGCGTTGGACCCAGTACTTC	CASLDPARWTQYF
TRBJ2-5	TRBV7-9	few	TRBD2	TGTGCCAGCAGCTCGTGGGAGGGGAGGGCCTGGGCCCAGTACTTC	CASSSWEGRAWAQYF
TRBJ2-1	TRBV6-5	-	TRBD2	TGTGCCAGCAGTTACGTCGGACTAGCGGGAAGCAATGAGCAGTTCTTC	CASSYVGLAGSNEQFF
TRBJ2-2	TRBV14	few	-	TGTGCCAGCAGCCCCCAACCCACCGGGGAGCTGTTTTTT	CASSPQPTGELFF
TRBJ2-3	TRBV20-1	few	-	TGCAGTGCTAGAGATCTGGGACTGGGAGCGACAGATACGCAGTATTTT	CSARDLGLGATDTQYF
TRBJ2-6	TRBV12-3/TRBV12-4	many	-	TGTGCCAGCAGTTTAGACAGGCTAAGCTCTGGGGCCAACGTCCTGACTTTC	CASSLDRLSSGANVLTF
TRBJ2-1	TRBV18	-	-	TGTGCCAGCTCACCAGGGGGCCAACTACGGAATGAGCAGTTCTTC	CASSPGGQLRNEQFF
TRBJ2-1	TRBV7-6	few	TRBD2	TGTGCCAGCAGCTTAGAGGCGGGAGGGCCGAGGAATGAGCAGTTCTTC	CASSLEAGGPRNEQFF
TRBJ2-1	TRBV20-1	-	TRBD2	TGCAGTGCACCAACTAGCGGGCTAGATGAGCAGTTCTTC	CSAPTSGLDEQFF
TRBJ2-5	TRBV5-1	-	-	TGCGCCAGCAGCTTGACAGGGATTGAGACCCAGTACTTC	CASSLTGIETQYF
TRBJ2-6	TRBV15	many	TRBD2	TGTGCCACCAGCAGAGTTCGTGCCGGCAGCGGGAGTTTCTCTGGGGCCAACGTCCTGACTTTC	CATSRVRAGSGSFSGANVLTF
TRBJ2-1	TRBV20-1	few	-	TGCAGTGTTTACGGTTTAGGACAGATGCTCAATGAGCAGTTCTTC	CSVYGLGQMLNEQFF
TRBJ2-3	TRBV5-1	-	-	TGCGCCAGCAGCCCCAGGGGGGCTCACCTCGATACGCAGTATTTT	CASSPRGAHLDTQYF
TRBJ2-7	TRBV10-3	many	TRBD2	TGTGCCATCAGTGTACCCCCAAGCGGGAGTTCCCACGAGCAGTACTTC	CAISVPPSGSSHEQYF
TRBJ2-7	TRBV12-3/TRBV12-4	-	TRBD1	TGTGCCGTCGTATTACAGGGGAAGGCCTACGAGCCGTACTTC	CAVVLQGKAYEPYF
TRBJ2-2	TRBV12-3/TRBV12-4	many	-	TGTGCCAGCAGTTTGTGGGACCGAAACACCGGGGAGCTGTTTTTT	CASSLWDRNTGELFF
TRBJ1-6	TRBV27	-	TRBD1	TGTGCCAGCAGTTCTGACAGGGGGTGGAGCTCCTATAATTCACCCCTCCACTTT	CASSSDRGWSSYNSPLHF
TRBJ1-2	TRBV3-1	few	TRBD1	TGTGCCAGCAGCCAGCTGGACAGGGGGCTTTATGGCTACACCTTC	CASSQLDRGLYGYTF
TRBJ2-5	TRBV13	-	-	TGTGCCAGCAGCTTGAGGGGAGCGGATCAGGAAAAAGAGACCCAGTACTTC	CASSLRGADQEKETQYF
TRBJ1-3	TRBV12-3/TRBV12-4	few	-	TGTGCCAGCAGTTTATGGGTTCGGGGGGGCGGGGGCTCTGGAAACACCATATATTTT	CASSLWVRGGGGSGNTIYF
TRBJ1-5	TRBV10-3	-	-	TGTGCCATCAGTGACTCAGGGGTTAATCAGCCCCAGCATTTT	CAISDSGVNQPQHF
TRBJ2-1	TRBV7-7	few	TRBD2	TGTGCCAGCAGCTTAGGGCTAGCGGGAGGGTACGATGAGCAGTTCTTC	CASSLGLAGGYDEQFF
TRBJ1-1	TRBV5-1	-	-	TGCGCCAGCAGCTTGGAAGGCAGGGAGAACACTGAAGCTTTCTTT	CASSLEGRENTEAFF
TRBJ2-7	TRBV5-1	many	-	TGCGCCAGCAGCTTTAGGGCCGGGAGCGAGCAGTACTTC	CASSFRAGSEQYF
TRBJ2-3	TRBV7-9	many	-	TGTGCCAGCAGCTCAGAGGAGAATACGCAGTATTTT	CASSSEENTQYF
TRBJ2-3	TRBV6-6	many	-	TGTGCCAGCAGTCTCGGGACCTTACCGGATACGCAGTATTTT	CASSLGTLPDTQYF